The 5 T cell receptor beta chains below all came from one sample that was sequenced in a study of T-cell reconstitution after alpha-beta-depleted transplantation in children. This sample's TCRbeta library carried unique molecular identifier barcodes. One entry per CDR3 protein results from TCRdb running MiXCR on the PCR reads. Among a few hundred thousand distinct CDR3 sequences listed, approximately 12% were seen once. This specimen consisted of PBMCs, obtained from the stem cell graft. These receptors were obtained from a human donor who donated a stem cell graft to a child with Fanconi anemia.

The V and J genes are TRBV24-1 and TRBJ2-5, with a possible D match to TRBD1 (6 bases). CDR1 and CDR2 (germline): KGHDR, SFDVKD. The CDR3 is 14 residues long. V dropped 2 bases and J dropped 5 bases, with 11 bases sitting between them. CDR3: CATSDSQGTETQYF. The CDR3 DNA sequence: TGTGCCACCAGTGATTCACAGGGAACTGAGACCCAGTACTTC.

This clonotype occurred many times. This chain joins TRBV6-1 and TRBJ2-3, with D perhaps TRBD1 or TRBD2 (5 bases each). The CDR3 covers 17 residues. The V and J ends lost 0 bases and 2 bases respectively, with 15 bases between them. Germline CDR1 is MNHNS and CDR2 is SASEGT. The CDR3 loop reads CASSEAGDGGYTDTQYF. CDR3 DNA: TGTGCCAGCAGTGAAGCCGGGGACGGAGGATACACAGATACGCAGTATTTT.

CDR3 in DNA: TGTGCCACCAGCAGAGTGGGGGAGACCCAGTACTTC. Protein sequence: CATSRVGETQYF. This chain links TRBV15 with TRBJ2-5, with D unresolved. This CDR3 region has 12 residues. Germline V gene data show CDR1 as LNHNV and CDR2 as YYDKDF (reference sequence). V lost 1 base and J 5 bases, leaving 5 bases between the germline ends.

This clonotype was seen at least ten times. The rearrangement joins TRBV28 to TRBJ1-2; 7 nucleotides agree with TRBD1. Per the germline V gene, CDR1 is MDHEN and CDR2 is SYDVKM. Trimming removed 2 bases from V and 4 bases from J; junction bases left unmatched: 4. This CDR3 region has 14 residues. CDR3 DNA sequence: TGTGCCAGCAGTTTAAACAGGGGAGGCTATGGCTACACCTTC. This gives the protein CASSLNRGGYGYTF.

This clonotype was recorded a few times. CDR3 DNA: TGTGCCAGCAGCCCCTTGGGGGAGGGCTACACCTTC. Translated, it gives CASSPLGEGYTF. This rearrangement joins TRBV7-9 to TRBJ1-2, with D possibly being TRBD1 (5 bases). V lost 5 bases to trimming and J lost 8 bases, with 12 bases between them. CDR1 SEHNR and CDR2 FQNEAQ come from the germline V gene (reference sequence). There are 12 residues in the CDR3.